This TCR beta chain was obtained from a study of CD8 T cell repertoires and HIV-1 epitope variants. Germline loops: CDR1 SGHRS, CDR2 YFSETQ. The CDR3 has 17 residues. Overall study results and limits: The TAALDMSHF plasma variant had no responses, unlike KF9 (about 5 clonotypes) and HW9 (one).

Details on this clone: The antigen is not known.

The protocol was immunoSEQ multiplex PCR, while the TCRdb copy is restricted to in-frame clones and leaves out a portion. The sample holds about 5,000 clones, roughly three fifths seen once. Sequencing was performed on cultured CD8+ T cells derived from PBMCs. The source is a male donor with HIV. The V and J genes are TRBV5-1 and TRBJ2-5; TRBD2 agrees at 9 bases. The J call is uncertain, as TRBJ2-7 better fits the DNA end. The CDR3 sequence: CASSLMVAVAGEGEQYF. The DNA of the CDR3 is TGCGCCAGCAGCTTGATGGTCGCGGTAGCGGGAGAAGGCGAGCAGTACTTC.